The 14 T cell receptor beta chains below come from one sample, sequenced in a study of Graves' ophthalmopathy and Graves' hyperthyroidism. Amplified TCR beta CDR3 regions were obtained using RNA transcripts as template. Second-round multiplex PCR followed a first-round RT-PCR using HTBI primers. Via MiXCR, TCRdb re-called the multiplex PCR reads, giving one row per CDR3 protein. The sample consists of hundreds of thousands of distinct CDR3 sequences, less than 55% of them appearing once. Source material: peripheral blood. These receptor sequences come from an adult man with Graves' ophthalmopathy.

The chain couples TRBV9 to TRBJ1-6, with no clear D. V gave up 4 bases and J gave up 5 bases, with 10 bases separating them. The CDR3 has 14 amino acids. Germline V gives CDR1 SGDLS, CDR2 YYNGEE. DNA for the CDR3: TGTGCCAGCAGCCAACGGACCCATAATTCACCCCTCCACTTT. It encodes CASSQRTHNSPLHF.

V and J are TRBV5-8 and TRBJ2-7; D ambiguous. Germline V gene data show CDR1 as SGHTS and CDR2 as YDEGEE. The V gene lost 5 bases and the J gene lost 2 bases, with 14 bases spanning the gap. CDR3 length: 14 amino acids. The CDR3 here is CASRDRLWTYEQYF. For the CDR3, the DNA is TGTGCCAGCAGGGACCGGTTATGGACCTACGAGCAGTACTTC.

The V gene is TRBV7-2, the J gene TRBJ2-5, with D hard to call. Germline assignment: CDR1 SGHTA and CDR2 FQGNSA. This CDR3 is 14 amino acids long. V lost 5 bases and J lost 5, with 15 bases in between. The CDR3 is CASSPAWVGETQYF. CDR3 sequence (DNA): TGTGCCAGCAGCCCTGCTTGGGTAGGGGAGACCCAGTACTTC.

This clonotype turned up a few times. The V and J genes are TRBV7-2 and TRBJ2-6, with D unclear. Deletions cut 5 bases from V and 2 bases from J, with 4 bases between. Germline assignment: CDR1 SGHTA and CDR2 FQGNSA. This CDR3 has 13 residues. The CDR3 reads CASSNAGANVLTF. CDR3 coding DNA: TGTGCCAGCAGCAACGCTGGGGCCAACGTCCTGACTTTC. The whole variable domain, remainder taken from reference TRBV7-2 and TRBJ2-6, is GAGVSQSPSNKVTEKGKDVELRCDPISGHTALYWYRQSLGQGLEFLIYFQGNSAPDKSGLPSDRFSAERTGGSVSTLTIQRTQQEDSAVYLCASSNAGANVLTFGAGSRLTVL.

This clonotype came up a few times. V gene TRBV2 combines with J gene TRBJ1-1; possibly TRBD1 for D (5 bases). Germline CDR1 reads SNHLY; CDR2 reads FYNNEI. V was cut by 3 bases and J by 4 bases, with 15 bases left in between. CDR3 length: 15 residues. CDR3 sequence (DNA): TGTGCCAGCAGTGACAGCGAAGGGGTCGGCACTGAAGCTTTCTTT. It codes for CASSDSEGVGTEAFF.

This rearrangement joins TRBV2 to TRBJ2-7; tentatively, D is TRBD2 (5 bases). The CDR3 totals 14 residues. Per germline, CDR1 SNHLY and CDR2 FYNNEI. Trimming stripped 6 bases from V and 4 bases from J, with 16 bases between. In DNA, the CDR3 is TGTGCCAGCAGCGTTGTCCAGCGGAGTTACGAGCAGTACTTC. It specifies CASSVVQRSYEQYF.

The V gene is TRBV9, the J gene TRBJ1-2, with 9 bases that match TRBD1. Germline V gene data show CDR1 as SGDLS and CDR2 as YYNGEE. The V gene end was trimmed by 3 bases and the J gene end by 4 bases; junction bases not matched to a gene: 7. The CDR3 consists of 15 residues. CDR3 coding DNA: TGTGCCAGCAGCGCCCGGGACAGGGTTGTCTATGGCTACACCTTC. Protein sequence: CASSARDRVVYGYTF.

In this sample, this clonotype turned up a few times. The V call is TRBV29-1, the J call TRBJ2-7, with TRBD1 identical over 12 bases. J was trimmed by 7 bases and V by 3 bases; bases with no gene match: 7. The V gene's germline CDR1 is SQVTM and CDR2 ANQGSEA. This CDR3 has 14 residues. CDR3 protein: CSVDSGQGAGEQYF. The CDR3 DNA follows: TGCAGCGTTGACTCGGGACAGGGGGCGGGGGAGCAGTACTTC.

This sequence joins TRBV12-3 or TRBV12-4 and TRBJ1-3; 7 bases fit TRBD1. V trimming: 7 bases; J trimming: 6 bases; junction bases outside the gene matches: 12. There are 15 residues in the CDR3. CDR3 sequence (DNA): TGTGCCAGCACTCTCGACAGGGCCTGGGAAAACACCATATATTTT. This sequence encodes CASTLDRAWENTIYF.

In nucleotides, the CDR3 is TGCGCCAGCAGCCAGATTAGCGGGAGAGGAGAGACCCAGTACTTC. Protein sequence: CASSQISGRGETQYF. The rearrangement joins TRBV4-1 to TRBJ2-5; 9 positions match TRBD2. The V segment lost 3 bases and the J segment 4 bases; nucleotides outside the gene matches: 6. The CDR3 sequence is 15 residues long. The germline V gene has CDR1 MGHRA and CDR2 YSYEKL.

The chain joins TRBV5-1 to TRBJ1-1; D unresolved. V lost 0 bases and J 1 base, leaving 10 bases between the germline ends. Germline CDR1 is SGHRS and CDR2 is YFSETQ. This CDR3 is 15 amino acids long. CDR3 sequence: CASSLGANANTEAFF. CDR3 coding DNA: TGCGCCAGCAGCTTGGGGGCCAACGCGAACACTGAAGCTTTCTTT.

The chain links TRBV19 to TRBJ2-2, with D perhaps TRBD1 (5 bases). V was pared by 1 base and J by 2 bases, with 8 bases between. Germline V lookup: CDR1 LNHDA, CDR2 SQIVND (reference sequence). CDR3 size: 15 residues. In DNA, the CDR3 is TGTGCCAGTAGTATAGCAGGGCATAACACCGGGGAGCTGTTTTTT. Amino acids: CASSIAGHNTGELFF.

CDR3 sequence: CASSHRGTGSTLYNEQFF. The CDR3 DNA reads as TGTGCCAGCAGCCATAGAGGGACAGGGTCAACTCTTTACAATGAGCAGTTCTTC. The chain employs TRBV11-2 and TRBJ2-7; TRBD1 matches 9 bases. The DNA end is more similar to TRBJ2-1, so the J call may be wrong. The CDR3 loop spans 18 amino acids. CDR1 is SGHAT, CDR2 FQNNGV, per germline.

This clonotype was seen only a few times. The chain has TRBV13 and TRBJ1-2; D is unclear. CDR1 and CDR2 (germline): PRHDT, FYEKMQ (reference sequence). V was pared by 5 bases and J by 0 bases, with 13 bases between. This CDR3 comprises 15 residues. The CDR3 DNA reads TGTGCCAGCAGCGCTGGGATCGTAGCTAACTATGGCTACACCTTC. Amino acids: CASSAGIVANYGYTF.